A single sample gave rise to the 25 T cell receptor beta chains below, sequenced in a study of shared clonotypes between healthy human individuals. Libraries were prepared by immunoSEQ multiplex PCR; TCRdb keeps only in-frame clonotypes and omits some of them. The sample carries under 300,000 clones, 60% to 80% recorded once. The sequenced sample consisted of memory CD4+ T cells sorted from blood. Documented subset: CD45RA-negative fraction. Receptor source: a young man in good health.

This clone was seen a handful of times. The chain couples TRBV7-3 to TRBJ2-2, with D possibly TRBD2 on 5 matching bases. Germline loops: CDR1 SGHTA, CDR2 FQGTGA. The length of the CDR3 is 12 residues. Between the trimmed V and J ends, which lost 8 bases and 8 bases, there was a span of 12 bases. CDR3 DNA sequence: TGTGCCAGCTCTCGGGAATTAGGGGAGCTGTTTTTT. Translating gives CASSRELGELFF.

This clone was counted between two and nine times. The chain recombines TRBV10-3 with TRBJ1-1; possible D gene TRBD1, 5 bases. V dropped 11 bases and J dropped 6 bases, with 19 bases sitting between them. CDR1 is ENHRY, CDR2 SYGVKD, per germline. The length of the CDR3 is 13 residues. CDR3 DNA: TGTGCCTCTCAAACGGGACCCCGGGCTGAAGCTTTCTTT. Translating it yields CASQTGPRAEAFF.

A word on this clone: At the DNA level, this CDR3 is encoded by other sequences in the same sample as well. V and J are TRBV2 and TRBJ2-5, with no clear D. Germline values: CDR1 SNHLY, CDR2 FYNNEI. With 7 bases removed from V and 1 base from J, the gap between germline ends came to 4 bases. CDR3 length: 11 amino acids. The CDR3 loop is CASKIQETQYF. In DNA, the CDR3 is TGTGCCAGCAAAATCCAAGAGACCCAGTACTTC.

The chain joins TRBV10-3 to TRBJ2-1, with D possibly matching TRBD2 (5 bases). This CDR3 region has 14 residues. The V gene's germline CDR1 is ENHRY and CDR2 SYGVKD. V shed 3 bases and J shed 7 bases, with 13 bases lying between them. The CDR3 sequence: CAISDRGSGNEQFF. The CDR3 bases are TGTGCCATCAGTGACAGAGGGAGTGGGAATGAGCAGTTCTTC.

The chain carries TRBV7-2 and TRBJ2-1; TRBD2 aligns across 7 bases. The V gene's germline CDR1 is SGHTA and CDR2 FQGNSA. The junction had 2 bases not matched to a gene; V was cut back by 3 bases and J by 9 bases. The CDR3 is 12 amino acids. The CDR3 protein is CASSFWGGEQFF. Here the CDR3 DNA reads TGTGCCAGCAGCTTTTGGGGGGGTGAGCAGTTCTTC.

The chain has TRBV19 and TRBJ2-2; D not resolved. Trimming took 4 bases from V and 6 from J, leaving 15 bases between them. CDR1 and CDR2 (germline): LNHDA, SQIVND (reference sequence). The CDR3 extends over 15 amino acids. Here the CDR3 reads CASSSRGRTAGELFF. CDR3 nucleotides: TGTGCCAGTAGTAGTAGAGGACGGACGGCCGGGGAGCTGTTTTTT. Together with reference TRBV19 and TRBJ2-2, the CDR3 gives the full variable domain: DGGITQSPKYLFRKEGQNVTLSCEQNLNHDAMYWYRQDPGQGLRLIYYSQIVNDFQKGDIAEGYSVSREKKESFPLTVTSAQKNPTAFYLCASSSRGRTAGELFFGEGSRLTVL.

The CDR3: CASSYSGGEQFF. The CDR3 DNA reads as TGCGCCAGCAGTTATAGCGGGGGGGAGCAGTTCTTC. The rearrangement joins TRBV10-1 to TRBJ2-1; 10 nucleotides match TRBD2. V shed 5 bases, J shed 10 bases, and the junction held 2 bases outside the gene matches. This CDR3 is built from 12 residues. Germline lookup yields CDR1 WNHNN and CDR2 SYGVQD (reference sequence).

This clone showed up just once. This chain uses TRBV9 with TRBJ2-3; no clear D gene. Per germline, CDR1 SGDLS and CDR2 YYNGEE. This CDR3 contains 14 residues. V shed 2 bases and J shed 2 bases, with 9 bases lying between them. For the CDR3, the DNA is TGTGCCAGCAGCGTCCGGGTTGACACAGATACGCAGTATTTT. Translation gives CASSVRVDTDTQYF.

The CDR3 DNA sequence: TGTGCCAGCAGTTTTTATCCAGCGGGTGGCGAGACCCAGTACTTC. Translating it yields CASSFYPAGGETQYF. The rearrangement uses TRBV28 and TRBJ2-5; the D gene is possibly TRBD2 (6 bases). CDR1 is MDHEN and CDR2 is SYDVKM in the germline V gene. V was trimmed by 3 bases and J by 5 bases, leaving 16 bases between them. The CDR3 loop spans 15 amino acids.

The chain employs TRBV12-5 and TRBJ2-1, with a weak D call TRBD1 (5 bases). CDR3 length: 13 residues. Trimming removed 6 bases from V and 3 bases from J, with 9 bases in between. Germline V gives CDR1 LGHNT, CDR2 FRNRAP. CDR3: CASGRADYNEQFF. The CDR3 coding sequence is TGTGCTAGTGGCAGGGCTGACTACAATGAGCAGTTCTTC.

The genes are TRBV15 and TRBJ2-3; D is possibly TRBD2 (5 bases). Germline values: CDR1 LNHNV, CDR2 YYDKDF (reference sequence). The length of the CDR3 is 17 residues. The germline V and J ends were trimmed by 2 bases and 2 bases, with 17 bases remaining between them. CDR3 residues: CATSRSRTGSYTDTQYF. CDR3 coding DNA: TGTGCCACCAGCAGATCACGGACTGGCTCATACACAGATACGCAGTATTTT.

The chain combines TRBV12-1 with TRBJ1-5. TRBV12-1 is reported as a pseudogene. The length of the CDR3 is 14 residues. CDR3 DNA: TGTGCCAGCAGCTTTCTAGTACCCAATCAGCCCCAGCATTTT. Its translation is CASSFLVPNQPQHF.

The rearrangement joins TRBV7-8 to TRBJ2-7, with TRBD1 matching 10 bases. The germline V gene encodes CDR1 SGHVS and CDR2 FQNEAQ. Trimming cost V 4 bases and J 7 bases; bases outside gene matches: 13. The CDR3 contains 16 residues. This CDR3 is CASSSPGTGALTEQYF. The DNA of the CDR3 is TGTGCCAGCAGCTCACCCGGGACAGGGGCCCTTACAGAGCAGTACTTC. Complete variable domain (other parts from reference TRBV7-8 and TRBJ2-7): GAGVSQSPRYKVAKRGQDVALRCDPISGHVSLFWYQQALGQGPEFLTYFQNEAQLDKSGLPSDRFFAERPEGSVSTLKIQRTQQEDSAVYLCASSSPGTGALTEQYFGPGTRLTVT.

This clone was found many times. The V call is TRBV19, the J call TRBJ1-5; possibly TRBD1 for D (5 bases). The CDR3 totals 15 residues. From germline, CDR1 is LNHDA and CDR2 SQIVND (reference sequence). V was pared by 2 bases and J by 4 bases, with 12 bases between. CDR3 DNA: TGTGCCAGTAGTATAACCGGGACTGCTAATCAGCCCCAGCATTTT. Translated: CASSITGTANQPQHF.

The gene calls are TRBV2 and TRBJ2-2; no definite D call. Germline loops: CDR1 SNHLY, CDR2 FYNNEI. The CDR3 totals 12 residues. V was trimmed by 5 bases and J by 3 bases, leaving 4 bases between them. The CDR3 sequence is CASSPDTGELFF. The DNA of the CDR3 is TGTGCCAGCAGTCCAGACACCGGGGAGCTGTTTTTT.

In its sample, this clone was seen once. The J gene is TRBJ2-1, the V gene TRBV11-2; weak D call: TRBD1 (5 bases). Germline V lookup: CDR1 SGHAT, CDR2 FQNNGV. Trimming stripped 0 bases from V and 9 bases from J, with 12 bases between. The CDR3 totals 14 residues. This chain's CDR3 is CASSLDFRQTEQFF. DNA for the CDR3: TGTGCCAGCAGCTTAGATTTCAGACAGACTGAGCAGTTCTTC.

This clone was picked up a small number of times. This chain joins TRBV19 and TRBJ2-2, with a tentative D call TRBD2 (5 bases). This CDR3 has 15 amino acids. Trimming left V 3 bases short and J 4 bases short, with 12 bases between. The germline CDR1 and CDR2 sequences are LNHDA and SQIVND (reference sequence). The CDR3, as DNA: TGTGCCAGTAGTATGGAAGGACTTCTCACCGGGGAGCTGTTTTTT. Its protein is CASSMEGLLTGELFF.

This clone was seen many times. The gene calls are TRBV18 and TRBJ1-2; D is unresolved. Germline loops: CDR1 KGHSH, CDR2 LQKENI. Trimming took 3 bases from V and 8 from J, leaving 10 bases between them. There are 12 residues in the CDR3. This CDR3 is CASSPGPEGYTF. CDR3 DNA: TGTGCCAGCTCACCGGGTCCCGAGGGCTACACCTTC.

The V call is TRBV7-2, the J call TRBJ2-1; D gene uncertain. The CDR3 has 15 amino acids. V was shortened by 4 bases and J by 0 bases, with 10 bases between the two germline ends. Germline CDR1 SGHTA, CDR2 FQGNSA. The CDR3 DNA is TGTGCCAGCAGCTCCGCCGTCGGCTCCTACAATGAGCAGTTCTTC. Translating it yields CASSSAVGSYNEQFF.

This chain joins TRBV28 and TRBJ1-5, with TRBD1 as a possible D gene (5 bases). V was clipped by 2 bases and J by 4 bases, with 9 bases between them. This CDR3 region has 14 residues. Germline V gene sequence: CDR1 MDHEN, CDR2 SYDVKM. The CDR3 DNA reads TGTGCCAGCAGTTTAGACGGGACGAATCAGCCCCAGCATTTT. This sequence encodes CASSLDGTNQPQHF.

The chain combines TRBV7-9 with TRBJ2-1; 8 bases are a match to TRBD2. V lost 8 bases to trimming and J lost 7 bases; unmatched junction nucleotides: 7. CDR3 length equals 13 residues. Germline lookup yields CDR1 SEHNR and CDR2 FQNEAQ (reference sequence). The CDR3 sequence: CASGSGSSNEQFF. CDR3 coding DNA: TGTGCCAGCGGGAGCGGGAGTAGTAATGAGCAGTTCTTC.

Only a few counts were recorded for this clone. This chain joins TRBV12-2 and TRBJ2-2. TRBV12-2 is assigned pseudogene status. The CDR3 loop spans 13 amino acids. CDR3 sequence reads: CASRLIGTGELFF. The DNA for the CDR3 is TGTGCAAGTCGCTTAATAGGGACCGGGGAGCTGTTTTTT.

This clone has just a few counts. The genes are TRBV9 and TRBJ2-5; tentatively, D is TRBD2 (7 bases). Germline CDR1 and CDR2: SGDLS and YYNGEE. The germline V and J ends were trimmed by 0 bases and 2 bases, with 11 bases remaining between them. This CDR3 comprises 15 residues. The CDR3 reads CASSVEGGRQETQYF. For the CDR3, the DNA is TGTGCCAGCAGCGTAGAGGGGGGGAGACAAGAGACCCAGTACTTC. The complete variable domain, with remaining parts taken from reference TRBV9 and TRBJ2-5, reads DSGVTQTPKHLITATGQRVTLRCSPRSGDLSVYWYQQSLDQGLQFLIQYYNGEERAKGNILERFSAQQFPDLHSELNLSSLELGDSALYFCASSVEGGRQETQYFGPGTRLLVL.

This chain joins TRBV15 and TRBJ2-5, with TRBD1 matching 7 bases. The CDR3 is 15 residues long. V gave up 4 bases and J gave up 2 bases; unmatched junction bases: 7. Germline V gives CDR1 LNHNV, CDR2 YYDKDF (reference sequence). CDR3 protein: CATSNRGTGQETQYF. Written as DNA, the CDR3 is TGTGCCACCAGCAACAGGGGAACTGGACAAGAGACCCAGTACTTC.

This clone was counted between two and nine times. V and J are TRBV6-1 and TRBJ1-1, with D hard to call. Trimming removed 11 bases at V and 2 bases at J, with 15 bases between. The CDR3 contains 13 residues. The germline V gene has CDR1 MNHNS and CDR2 SASEGT. CDR3 amino acids: CAARLVGNTEAFF. CDR3 nucleotides: TGTGCCGCCCGGCTTGTGGGCAACACTGAAGCTTTCTTT.